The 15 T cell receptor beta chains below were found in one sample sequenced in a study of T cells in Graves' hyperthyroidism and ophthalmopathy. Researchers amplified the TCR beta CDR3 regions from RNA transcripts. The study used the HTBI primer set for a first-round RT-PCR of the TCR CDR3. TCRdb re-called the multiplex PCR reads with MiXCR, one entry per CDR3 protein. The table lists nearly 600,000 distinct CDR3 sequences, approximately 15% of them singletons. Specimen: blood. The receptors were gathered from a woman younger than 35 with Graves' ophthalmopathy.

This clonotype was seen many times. The CDR3 loop reads CASRRDTYEQYF. CDR3 nucleotides: TGTGCCAGCAGACGGGACACCTACGAGCAGTACTTC. This rearrangement joins TRBV13 to TRBJ2-7; tentatively, D is TRBD1 (6 bases). The length of the CDR3 is 12 residues. Trimming took 6 bases from V and 2 from J, leaving 8 bases between them. CDR1 is PRHDT and CDR2 is FYEKMQ in the germline V gene (reference sequence).

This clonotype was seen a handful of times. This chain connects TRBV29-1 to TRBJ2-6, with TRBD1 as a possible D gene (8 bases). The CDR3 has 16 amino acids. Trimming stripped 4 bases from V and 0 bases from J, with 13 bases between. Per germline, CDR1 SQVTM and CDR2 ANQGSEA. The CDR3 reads CSVAQGGNSGANVLTF. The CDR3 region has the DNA TGCAGCGTTGCACAGGGGGGGAACTCTGGGGCCAACGTCCTGACTTTC.

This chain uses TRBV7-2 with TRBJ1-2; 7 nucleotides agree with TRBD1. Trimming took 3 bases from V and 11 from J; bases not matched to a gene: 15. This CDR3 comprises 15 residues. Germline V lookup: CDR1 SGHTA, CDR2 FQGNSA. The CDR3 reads CASSLESRGFVGYTF. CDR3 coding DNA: TGTGCCAGCAGCTTGGAGTCCAGGGGGTTCGTTGGATACACCTTC. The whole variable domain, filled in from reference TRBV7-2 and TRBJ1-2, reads GAGVSQSPSNKVTEKGKDVELRCDPISGHTALYWYRQSLGQGLEFLIYFQGNSAPDKSGLPSDRFSAERTGGSVSTLTIQRTQQEDSAVYLCASSLESRGFVGYTFGSGTRLTVV.

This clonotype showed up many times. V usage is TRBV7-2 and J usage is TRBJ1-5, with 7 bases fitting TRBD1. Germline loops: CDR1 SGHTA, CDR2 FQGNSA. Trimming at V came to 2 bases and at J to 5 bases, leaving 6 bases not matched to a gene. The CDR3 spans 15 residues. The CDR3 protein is CASSLSRDSYQPQHF. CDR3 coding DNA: TGTGCCAGCAGCTTATCCCGGGACAGCTATCAGCCCCAGCATTTT.

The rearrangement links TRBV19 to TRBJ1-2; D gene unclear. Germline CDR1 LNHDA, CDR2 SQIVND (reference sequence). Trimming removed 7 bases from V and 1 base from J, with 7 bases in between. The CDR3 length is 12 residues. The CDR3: CASTQVNYGYTF. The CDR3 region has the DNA TGTGCCAGTACCCAGGTTAACTATGGCTACACCTTC.

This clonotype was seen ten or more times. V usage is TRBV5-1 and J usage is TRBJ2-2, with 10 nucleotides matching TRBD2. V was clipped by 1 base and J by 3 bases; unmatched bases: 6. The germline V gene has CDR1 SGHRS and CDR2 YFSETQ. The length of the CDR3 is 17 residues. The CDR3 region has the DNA TGCGCCAGCAGCTTGTCGGCTAGCGGGAGTCACACCGGGGAGCTGTTTTTT. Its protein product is CASSLSASGSHTGELFF.

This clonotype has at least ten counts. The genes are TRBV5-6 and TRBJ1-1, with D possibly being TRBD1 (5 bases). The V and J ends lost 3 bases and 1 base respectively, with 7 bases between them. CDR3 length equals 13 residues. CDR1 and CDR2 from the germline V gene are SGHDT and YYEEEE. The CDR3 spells CASSSGQNTEAFF. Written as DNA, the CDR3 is TGTGCCAGCAGCTCCGGACAGAACACTGAAGCTTTCTTT.

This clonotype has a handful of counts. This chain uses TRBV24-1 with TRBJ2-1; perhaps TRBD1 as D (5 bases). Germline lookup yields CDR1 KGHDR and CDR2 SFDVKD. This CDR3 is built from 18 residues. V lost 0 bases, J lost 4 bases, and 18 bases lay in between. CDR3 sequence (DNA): TGTGCCACCAGTGATTTGCAAGGGGCAGGGCCCGGGTACAATGAGCAGTTCTTC. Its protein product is CATSDLQGAGPGYNEQFF.

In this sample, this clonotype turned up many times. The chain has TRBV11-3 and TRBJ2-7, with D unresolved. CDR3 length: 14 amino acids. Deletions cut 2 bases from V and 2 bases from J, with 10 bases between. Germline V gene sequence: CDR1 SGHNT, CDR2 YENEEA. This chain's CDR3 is CASSLRTAPYEQYF. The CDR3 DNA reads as TGTGCCAGCAGCTTACGAACGGCCCCCTACGAGCAGTACTTC.

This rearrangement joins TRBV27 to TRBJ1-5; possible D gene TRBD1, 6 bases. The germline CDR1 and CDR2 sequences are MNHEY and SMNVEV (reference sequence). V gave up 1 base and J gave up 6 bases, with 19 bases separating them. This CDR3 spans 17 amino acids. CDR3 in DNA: TGTGCCAGCAGTTTATATTCCCAGGGGCGAGGTACTCAGCCCCAGCATTTT. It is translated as CASSLYSQGRGTQPQHF.

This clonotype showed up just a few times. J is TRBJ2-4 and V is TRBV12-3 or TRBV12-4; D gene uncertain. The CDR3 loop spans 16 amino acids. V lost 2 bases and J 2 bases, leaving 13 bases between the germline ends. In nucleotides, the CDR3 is TGTGCCAGCAGTTTATGGACCACAGCCACCAAAAACATTCAGTACTTC. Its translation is CASSLWTTATKNIQYF.

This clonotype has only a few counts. This chain's CDR3 is CASSQLPPGTGPIGGYTF. The CDR3 coding sequence is TGTGCCAGCAGCCAACTACCCCCCGGGACAGGGCCTATAGGTGGCTACACCTTC. The chain recombines TRBV14 with TRBJ1-2; 9 bases match TRBD1. This CDR3 is built from 18 residues. J was trimmed by 7 bases and V by 2 bases; bases with no gene match: 17. CDR1 is SGHDN and CDR2 is FVKESK in the germline V gene. The variable domain in full, completed from reference TRBV14 and TRBJ1-2, reads EAGVTQFPSHSVIEKGQTVTLRCDPISGHDNLYWYRRVMGKEIKFLLHFVKESKQDESGMPNNRFLAERTGGTYSTLKVQPAELEDSGVYFCASSQLPPGTGPIGGYTFGSGTRLTVV.

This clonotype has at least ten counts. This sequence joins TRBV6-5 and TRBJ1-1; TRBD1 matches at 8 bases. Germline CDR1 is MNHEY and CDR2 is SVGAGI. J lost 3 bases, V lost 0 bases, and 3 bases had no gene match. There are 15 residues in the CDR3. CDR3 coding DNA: TGTGCCAGCAGTTACTCGTCAGGGGGCCACACTGAAGCTTTCTTT. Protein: CASSYSSGGHTEAFF.

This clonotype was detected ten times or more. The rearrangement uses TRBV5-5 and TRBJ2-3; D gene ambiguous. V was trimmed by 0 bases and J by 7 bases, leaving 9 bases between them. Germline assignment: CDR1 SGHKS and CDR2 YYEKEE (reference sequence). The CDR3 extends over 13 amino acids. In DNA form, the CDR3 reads TGTGCCAGCAGCTTGGATAGGAGTCATACGCAGTATTTT. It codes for CASSLDRSHTQYF.

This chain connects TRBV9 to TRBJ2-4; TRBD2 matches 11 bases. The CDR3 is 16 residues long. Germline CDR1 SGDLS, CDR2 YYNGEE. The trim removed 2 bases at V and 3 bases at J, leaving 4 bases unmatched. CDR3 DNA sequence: TGTGCCAGCAGCGTTACTAGCGGGAGAAGCAAAAACATTCAGTACTTC. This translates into CASSVTSGRSKNIQYF.